These 14 T cell receptor beta chains were all obtained from the same sample, sequenced in a study of blood T cell repertoires in COVID-19 (dated by TCRdb to between 2020 and 2021). The protocol used for the library was the immunoSEQ multiplex PCR assay. Drawn from immuneACCESS, this table holds only the in-frame rearrangements with V and J called that TCRdb kept. Clones are partly lost; checked studies trace under half to an unresolved V gene and leave the rest unexplained. This sample comprises around 41,000 clones, around 90% of them detected only once. Jointly, the top ten make up about 9.1% of the sample. Sequenced input: peripheral blood. Every receptor here comes from a woman older than 75 with active COVID-19.

This clone was picked up one time. V and J are TRBV29-1 and TRBJ2-2; 10 bases are shared with TRBD2. This CDR3 comprises 15 residues. V dropped 5 bases and J dropped 7; count of bases not matched to a gene: 10. The germline V gene has CDR1 SQVTM and CDR2 ANQGSEA. The CDR3 DNA sequence: TGCAGCGTTCGGCGGAGCGGGGGGGCTAGCGGGGAGCTGTTTTTT. As protein: CSVRRSGGASGELFF.

This sequence joins TRBV14 and TRBJ1-2; maybe TRBD1 (6 bases). CDR1 is SGHDN, CDR2 FVKESK, per germline. V lost 0 bases and J lost 6, with 26 bases in between. CDR3 length: 19 residues. The CDR3 nucleotides are TGTGCCAGCAGCCAAGAGCCGGTTTTCGGGGGGCGAGAGCGGGATGGCTACACCTTC. Protein product: CASSQEPVFGGRERDGYTF. The full variable domain, with the rest looked up from reference TRBV14 and TRBJ1-2, is EAGVTQFPSHSVIEKGQTVTLRCDPISGHDNLYWYRRVMGKEIKFLLHFVKESKQDESGMPNNRFLAERTGGTYSTLKVQPAELEDSGVYFCASSQEPVFGGRERDGYTFGSGTRLTVV.

V gene TRBV4-1 combines with J gene TRBJ2-1, with D possibly TRBD2 on 6 matching bases. Germline CDR1 is MGHRA and CDR2 is YSYEKL. V was trimmed by 4 bases and J by 4 bases, leaving 17 bases between them. The CDR3 is 16 residues long. The CDR3 DNA sequence: TGCGCCAGCAGCCCTCCGGCCAGCGGGCCATACAATGAGCAGTTCTTC. This encodes CASSPPASGPYNEQFF.

This rearrangement joins TRBV9 to TRBJ1-2; 7 bases are a match to TRBD1. Per germline, CDR1 SGDLS and CDR2 YYNGEE. J gave up 4 bases and V 4 bases, and 25 bases lay outside the gene matches. There are 20 residues in the CDR3. CDR3 amino acids: CASSPGRAGTDQTRGYGYTF. In nucleotides, the CDR3 is TGTGCCAGCAGCCCCGGCCGAGCCGGGACAGACCAAACGAGGGGCTATGGCTACACCTTC.

The rearrangement links TRBV14 to TRBJ2-5; perhaps TRBD2 as D (6 bases). V lost 4 bases and J lost 5, with 17 bases in between. The germline V gene encodes CDR1 SGHDN and CDR2 FVKESK. The CDR3 covers 15 residues. The DNA for the CDR3 is TGTGCCAGCAGCCGCCCCAGACTAGTAATGGAGACCCAGTACTTC. Its protein product is CASSRPRLVMETQYF. Drawing the rest from reference TRBV14 and TRBJ2-5, the complete variable domain is EAGVTQFPSHSVIEKGQTVTLRCDPISGHDNLYWYRRVMGKEIKFLLHFVKESKQDESGMPNNRFLAERTGGTYSTLKVQPAELEDSGVYFCASSRPRLVMETQYFGPGTRLLVL.

This clone was observed a few times. The gene calls are TRBV5-8 and TRBJ1-1; D perhaps matches TRBD1 (5 bases). Germline CDR1 SGHTS, CDR2 YDEGEE. Trimming stripped 0 bases from V and 8 bases from J, with 20 bases between. This CDR3 is 16 amino acids long. The CDR3 region is CASSLGRYGGGVEAFF. CDR3 nucleotides: TGTGCCAGCAGCTTGGGGCGCTACGGGGGTGGGGTAGAAGCTTTCTTT.

This chain links TRBV5-1 with TRBJ2-5, with 9 bases fitting TRBD2. The J segment lost 5 bases and the V segment lost 0 bases, leaving 11 bases of the junction unmatched. The CDR3 loop spans 17 amino acids. From germline, CDR1 is SGHRS and CDR2 YFSETQ. The CDR3 nucleotides read TGCGCCAGCAGCTTGGTGGTAGCGGGGGCTCTTGGGGAGACCCAGTACTTC. Residues: CASSLVVAGALGETQYF.

V usage is TRBV6-2 or TRBV6-3 and J usage is TRBJ2-3, with TRBD2 matching 14 bases. V lost 2 bases, J lost 8 bases, and 0 bases stayed unmatched. CDR1 is MNHEY and CDR2 is SVGEGT in the germline V gene. The CDR3 runs to 14 residues. The CDR3, as DNA: TGTGCCAGCAGTTACGGACTAGCGGGGGGTACGCAGTATTTT. It translates to CASSYGLAGGTQYF.

The chain joins TRBV28 to TRBJ1-6; D is undetermined. The germline V gene encodes CDR1 MDHEN and CDR2 SYDVKM. CDR3 length: 12 amino acids. Trimming took off 9 bases at V and 7 bases at J, with 10 bases between the two ends. CDR3 residues: CASLAGNSPLHF. In DNA form, the CDR3 reads TGTGCCAGTCTCGCGGGGAATTCACCCCTCCACTTT.

J is TRBJ2-1 and V is TRBV28, with 8 nucleotides matching TRBD2. Germline V gene sequence: CDR1 MDHEN, CDR2 SYDVKM. The CDR3 runs 16 residues. With V trimmed by 6 bases and J by 7 bases, 14 bases remained unmatched. The CDR3 DNA follows: TGTGCCAGCAGATCAGCCACCCCGGGACTAGGGAATGAGCAGTTCTTC. The encoded protein is CASRSATPGLGNEQFF.

V is TRBV19 and J is TRBJ1-5; no definite D call. Germline V gives CDR1 LNHDA, CDR2 SQIVND (reference sequence). V lost 7 bases, J lost 4 bases, and 8 bases lay in between. This CDR3 has 12 amino acids. The CDR3 reads CASTDKNQPQHF. CDR3 nucleotides: TGTGCCAGTACTGACAAAAATCAGCCCCAGCATTTT.

The V gene is TRBV5-1, the J gene TRBJ1-4, with 8 bases matching TRBD1. CDR1 is SGHRS, CDR2 YFSETQ, per germline. V was clipped by 5 bases and J by 8 bases; unmatched bases: 11. The length of the CDR3 is 15 residues. The CDR3 sequence: CASRDIQGGFEKLFF. The CDR3, as DNA: TGCGCCAGCAGAGATATACAGGGGGGTTTCGAAAAACTGTTTTTT.

This clone was observed a few times. The CDR3 nucleotides read TGTGCCTGGAGTGTACTGCGGAACACTGAAGCTTTCTTT. Encoded protein: CAWSVLRNTEAFF. The chain is built from TRBV30 and TRBJ1-1; D unresolved. The CDR3 is 13 amino acids. V lost 0 bases to trimming and J lost 1 base, with 6 bases between them. Germline-derived CDR1 and CDR2 are GTSNPN and SVGIG (reference sequence).

The chain recombines TRBV6-5 with TRBJ2-7; D gene ambiguous. Germline V gene data show CDR1 as MNHEY and CDR2 as SVGAGI. With 2 bases removed from V and 5 bases from J, the gap between germline ends came to 13 bases. This CDR3 spans 14 amino acids. The CDR3 DNA is TGTGCCAGCAGTTACGGCATGGCCTTGAACGAGCAGTACTTC. Protein sequence: CASSYGMALNEQYF.